This T cell receptor beta chain was sequenced in a study of blood T cells in healthy people across ages. A sample-barcoded 5' primer and a J-beta primer mix were used in a second PCR of about 7 to 12 cycles. TCRdb re-called the 5' RACE reads with MiXCR, one entry per CDR3 protein. The sample has almost 550,000 distinct CDR3 sequences, 20% to 30% seen once. This clonotype was seen a handful of times. The target antigen is unknown. Per the germline V gene, CDR1 is DFQATT and CDR2 is SNEGSKA (reference sequence). The CDR3 loop spans 14 amino acids. The V segment lost 5 bases and the J segment 5 bases; nucleotides outside the gene matches: 8. Whole-study findings and limits: In long-lived donors, naive CD4+ cell counts and diversity exceeded those of aged donors.

These same data were also listed under a study on T cells of mothers and their children. That source reports: It was found that thymic selection shapes TCR recombination output similarly in related and unrelated pairs. Versus unrelated pairs, overlap was slightly higher in related mother-child pairs, without reaching significance.

This chain links TRBV20-1 with TRBJ2-7, with 11 bases that match TRBD2. The receptor was isolated from a boy aged 5-17 years in good health. Sample: blood. DNA for the CDR3: TGCAGTGCTCGGATAGCGGGGGGGACGGACGAGCAGTACTTC. Encoded protein: CSARIAGGTDEQYF.